This T cell receptor beta chain was found in a study of graft-versus-host responses after intestinal transplantation. Whole-study context: Recipients were all induced with anti-thymocyte globulin, then given tacrolimus and steroids for approximately 3 years.

Trimming cost V 1 base and J 6 bases, with 12 bases left between them. The germline V gene encodes CDR1 SGHAT and CDR2 FQNNGV. This CDR3 is built from 15 residues. Comment on this clone: Its target is not known.

Using immunoSEQ multiplex PCR, the repertoire was profiled, and TCRdb retains in-frame clones only, with some absent. The table shows more than 12,000 clones, with 65% to 70% occurring only once. The graft tissue was processed, and this released both intraepithelial and lamina propria lymphocytes. General observations from the study: Recipient marrow harbored GvH clones, some of which surfaced first in ileum or blood. Allograft clonal ratios (graft-versus-host to host-versus-graft) were high in patients who had graft-donor T cell macrochimerism.

The receptor's source is a human patient who received an intestinal transplant, so some T cells may come from the graft donor. Sequencing was performed on ileum tissue, taken just under 700 days after intestinal transplantation. The chain uses TRBV11-2 and TRBJ1-4; D possibly corresponds to TRBD1 (5 bases). The CDR3 DNA reads as TGTGCCAGCAGCTTAGGGCAGGGTAGGGATGAAAAACTGTTTTTT. Amino acids: CASSLGQGRDEKLFF.